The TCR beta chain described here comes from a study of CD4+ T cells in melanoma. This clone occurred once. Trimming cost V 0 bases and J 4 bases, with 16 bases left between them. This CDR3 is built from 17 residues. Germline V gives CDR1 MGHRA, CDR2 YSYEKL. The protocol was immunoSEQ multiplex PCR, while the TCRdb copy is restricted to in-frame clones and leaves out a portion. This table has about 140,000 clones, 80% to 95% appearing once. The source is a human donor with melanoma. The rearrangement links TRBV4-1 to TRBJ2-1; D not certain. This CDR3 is CASSQDPQKTLYNEQFF. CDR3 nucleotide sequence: TGCGCCAGCAGCCAAGATCCCCAGAAGACACTTTACAATGAGCAGTTCTTC.